A selection of T cell receptor beta chains follows, all from one sample in a study of blood T cells in healthy people across ages. TCRdb used MiXCR to reprocess the 5' RACE reads, holding one entry per CDR3 protein. The data hold some 730,000 distinct CDR3 sequences, with 22% observed a single time. Sequences were obtained from blood. The receptors stem from a man aged 65-85 years in good health. Each CDR3 is given without its conserved first and last residue. D genes are given only for firm matches.

TRBJ1-2	TRBD1	TRBV19	ASGQGYYGYT
.	TRBD1	TRBV20-1	SARNRGHSEQF
TRBJ2-1	TRBD2	TRBV20-1	SAGGAGTSFYNEQF
TRBJ2-1	TRBD2	TRBV10-3	ATTSTSGDNEQF
TRBJ1-5	.	TRBV6-2/TRBV6-3	ASSYEGRGWPQH
TRBJ1-1	.	TRBV29-1	SVAGEGAEAF
TRBJ2-3	.	TRBV7-2	AGSLEVGRSDTQY
TRBJ2-3	.	TRBV18	ASSPDRIDTQY
.	.	TRBV5-1	ASSLERYEQY
TRBJ1-2	TRBD1	TRBV2	ASSGRGRNGYT
TRBJ1-2	TRBD1	TRBV6-5	ASSYRTGDGYT
TRBJ1-2	.	TRBV30	AWRRRELYGYT
TRBJ2-1	.	TRBV25-1	ASSAWGRADNEQF
TRBJ1-1	.	TRBV29-1	SVGGVFHTEAF
TRBJ2-1	.	TRBV7-6	ASSPRGINEQF
TRBJ1-2	TRBD1	TRBV4-2	ASSQDLVGGTGLYGYT
TRBJ1-2	TRBD1	TRBV12-3/TRBV12-4	ASSQGQSGYGYT
TRBJ1-6	.	TRBV3-1	ASSQETASPLH
TRBJ1-1	TRBD1	TRBV12-3/TRBV12-4	ASTRSGTGGTEAF
TRBJ2-7	TRBD1	TRBV28	ASSEVDRAYEQY
TRBJ1-4	.	TRBV7-9	ASSLESEKLF
TRBJ1-2	.	TRBV20-1	SAFTTTGDYGYT
TRBJ1-5	.	TRBV28	ASSKGHSNQPQH
TRBJ2-3	TRBD1	TRBV6-6	ASNRQGATDTQY
TRBJ1-3	TRBD1	TRBV6-6	ASVRQGGNTIY
TRBJ2-5	.	TRBV20-1	SAVRTDQETQY
TRBJ2-5	.	TRBV2	ASGGVKGETQY
TRBJ1-1	.	TRBV4-2	ASRPRFPGRGSVNTEAF
TRBJ1-4	TRBD1	TRBV4-1	ASSPLGTGSEKLF
TRBJ2-1	TRBD1	TRBV11-2	ASSSWTGGKYNEQF
TRBJ2-4	TRBD1	TRBV20-1	SASDSWDREYENIQY
TRBJ1-2	.	TRBV11-2	ASSLVRLVGYT
TRBJ1-5	TRBD1	TRBV6-1	ASRGRDSINQPQH